Presented here are 17 T cell receptor beta chains from one specimen sequenced in a study of cytomegalovirus exposure and HLA in healthy donors (dated by TCRdb to the late 2010s). Preparation of the library involved the immunoSEQ multiplex PCR assay. For the multiplex PCR, a mixture combining 60 forward primers for TCR Vbeta segments and 13 reverse primers for TCR Jbeta segments was used. TCRdb re-hosts the immuneACCESS table, in-frame sequences only. Its copies lack some clones; in the studies checked, an unresolved V gene accounts for under half of them, and the cause for the rest is not known. The sample table records 200,000 to 300,000 clones; around four fifths of these occur just once. The ten top clones hold around 0.45% of the sample. Sequencing was carried out using PBMCs. The receptors shown here come from a boy aged 5-17 years in good health and CMV-seronegative.

The chain couples TRBV18 to TRBJ2-1, with TRBD2 as a possible D gene (6 bases). Germline CDR1 reads KGHSH; CDR2 reads LQKENI. The V end lost 0 bases, the J end lost 15 bases, and 18 bases lay between the germline ends. CDR3 length equals 14 residues. As DNA, the CDR3 is TGTGCCAGCTCACCACCGATAACTAGCCCACAAGGGTTCTTC. This sequence encodes CASSPPITSPQGFF.

The J gene is TRBJ1-1, the V gene TRBV19; D is undetermined. The germline CDR1 and CDR2 sequences are LNHDA and SQIVND (reference sequence). The germline V and J ends were trimmed by 2 bases and 7 bases, with 11 bases remaining between them. The CDR3 runs to 13 residues. CDR3 amino acids: CASSINYQREAFF. The CDR3 nucleotides read TGTGCCAGTAGTATAAATTACCAGCGTGAAGCTTTCTTT.

The chain employs TRBV19 and TRBJ1-2; D call uncertain. The CDR3 totals 14 residues. The germline gives CDR1 LNHDA, CDR2 SQIVND (reference sequence). Trimming removed 3 bases at V and 3 bases at J, with 11 bases between. CDR3 sequence (DNA): TGTGCCAGTAGTATCCGCGGCAAAGACTATGGCTACACCTTC. Translated, it gives CASSIRGKDYGYTF.

The genes are TRBV5-6 and TRBJ2-5, with 11 nucleotides matching TRBD1. Unmatched junction bases numbered 9, after V lost 3 bases and J lost 5 bases. CDR1 and CDR2 from the germline V gene are SGHDT and YYEEEE. CDR3 size: 16 residues. The CDR3 spells CASSSSGTGGKETQYF. The CDR3 region has the DNA TGTGCCAGCAGCTCGTCCGGGACAGGGGGTAAGGAGACCCAGTACTTC.

CDR3 in amino acids: CASRKEDRDTEAFF. The CDR3, as DNA: TGTGCCAGCAGAAAAGAGGACAGGGACACTGAAGCTTTCTTT. This chain uses TRBV21-1 with TRBJ1-1; the table gives TRBD1 as D, unverified against the DNA. TRBV21-1 has pseudogene status. The CDR3 covers 14 residues.

This rearrangement joins TRBV19 to TRBJ2-7, with TRBD2 matching 11 bases. This CDR3 comprises 15 residues. V trimming: 5 bases; J trimming: 8 bases; junction bases outside the gene matches: 11. Germline CDR1 and CDR2: LNHDA and SQIVND (reference sequence). The CDR3 DNA is TGTGCCAGTAGTTTAGTCGCGGCTAGCGGGGGGAAGCAGTACTTC. Protein product: CASSLVAASGGKQYF.

V and J are TRBV7-6 and TRBJ2-1; the D is unclear. Germline-derived CDR1 and CDR2 are SGHVS and FNYEAQ. This CDR3 has 15 residues. V shed 5 bases and J shed 8 bases, with 19 bases lying between them. CDR3 DNA: TGTGCCAGCAGCCCAAGACTGCAACCTTGGGATGAGCAGTTCTTC. It translates to CASSPRLQPWDEQFF.

This clone was seen a handful of times. V and J are TRBV6-5 and TRBJ1-5, with unresolved D. This CDR3 is 15 amino acids long. The ends were cut back, 0 bases at V and 6 bases at J, with 12 bases in the middle. Germline CDR1 MNHEY, CDR2 SVGAGI. CDR3 coding DNA: TGTGCCAGCAGTTACTCCGCCGGACTCTCTCAGCCCCAGCATTTT. Encoded protein: CASSYSAGLSQPQHF.

The chain carries TRBV9 and TRBJ2-2, with 10 bases identical to TRBD2. CDR1 is SGDLS and CDR2 is YYNGEE in the germline V gene. CDR3 size: 16 residues. The junction had 4 bases not matched to a gene; V was cut back by 3 bases and J by 2 bases. The CDR3, as DNA: TGTGCCAGCAGCGACCTAGCGGGGGACAACACCGGGGAGCTGTTTTTT. This encodes CASSDLAGDNTGELFF.

The chain combines TRBV10-3 with TRBJ2-1; the match to TRBD1 covers 7 bases. This CDR3 contains 17 residues. J lost 0 bases, V lost 2 bases, and 7 bases had no gene match. Germline values: CDR1 ENHRY, CDR2 SYGVKD. The CDR3 nucleotides read TGTGCCATCAGTGAGCCGGAGACAGGGATCTCCTACAATGAGCAGTTCTTC. It codes for CAISEPETGISYNEQFF.

This clone has only a few counts. The chain uses TRBV5-1 and TRBJ1-2, with D hard to call. Between the trimmed V and J ends, which lost 1 base and 7 bases, there was a span of 14 bases. CDR1 and CDR2 (germline): SGHRS, YFSETQ. The CDR3 loop spans 14 amino acids. CDR3 nucleotide sequence: TGCGCCAGCAGCTTGATCGACCCACGGGGTGGCTACACCTTC. As protein: CASSLIDPRGGYTF.

The chain recombines TRBV11-2 with TRBJ2-5; 9 bases are shared with TRBD1. The germline V gene encodes CDR1 SGHAT and CDR2 FQNNGV. This CDR3 has 14 residues. V gave up 4 bases and J gave up 4 bases; unmatched junction bases: 4. CDR3 sequence reads: CASSWGQGGETQYF. The CDR3 coding sequence is TGTGCCAGCAGCTGGGGACAGGGCGGAGAGACCCAGTACTTC.

The chain has TRBV2 and TRBJ2-3; 12 bases fit TRBD2. The trim removed 7 bases at V and 5 bases at J, leaving 7 bases unmatched. CDR3 size: 15 residues. The germline CDR1 and CDR2 sequences are SNHLY and FYNNEI. The CDR3 nucleotides read TGTGCCAGCACCATCCTAGCGGGAGGGATAGATACGCAGTATTTT. Protein: CASTILAGGIDTQYF.

This chain uses TRBV5-6 with TRBJ1-1; no definite D call. Germline CDR1 reads SGHDT; CDR2 reads YYEEEE. The CDR3 extends over 14 amino acids. V lost 4 bases and J lost 3, with 13 bases in between. The CDR3 nucleotides are TGTGCCAGCAGCCTGCTCGGGTCATACACTGAAGCTTTCTTT. Protein: CASSLLGSYTEAFF.

The rearrangement joins TRBV30 to TRBJ2-3; TRBD2 might be the D (5 bases). The germline V and J ends were trimmed by 0 bases and 5 bases, with 15 bases remaining between them. Germline CDR1 GTSNPN, CDR2 SVGIG (reference sequence). The CDR3 spans 15 residues. CDR3 DNA: TGTGCCTGGAGTGTACTCAGAGGGAGAAGAGATACGCAGTATTTT. It translates to CAWSVLRGRRDTQYF. Combining the CDR3 with reference TRBV30 and TRBJ2-3 gives the whole variable domain SQTIHQWPATLVQPVGSPLSLECTVEGTSNPNLYWYRQAAGRGLQLLFYSVGIGQISSEVPQNLSASRPQDRQFILSSKKLLLSDSGFYLCAWSVLRGRRDTQYFGPGTRLTVL.

The chain uses TRBV19 and TRBJ2-1; no clear D gene. Germline CDR1 LNHDA, CDR2 SQIVND (reference sequence). CDR3 size: 15 residues. Between the trimmed V and J ends, which lost 4 bases and 0 bases, there was a span of 10 bases. The CDR3 loop is CASSRAKSSYNEQFF. CDR3 bases: TGTGCCAGTAGTAGGGCCAAAAGCTCCTACAATGAGCAGTTCTTC.

This clone was recorded only once. The chain is built from TRBV7-7 and TRBJ1-4; 7 bases align to TRBD1. The CDR3 extends over 13 amino acids. J gave up 9 bases and V 4 bases, and 5 bases lay outside the gene matches. From germline, CDR1 is SSHAT and CDR2 FNYEAQ (reference sequence). Here the CDR3 DNA reads TGTGCCAGCAGCTCTTTACAGGGGCAAAAACTGTTTTTT. It is translated as CASSSLQGQKLFF.